This passage covers 14 T cell receptor beta chains from one sample sequenced in a study of blood T cell repertoires in COVID-19. Some clones are missing from TCRdb's copy, which holds only in-frame ones; the method was immunoSEQ multiplex PCR. The sample comprises 540,000 or so clones, roughly 89% of which are singletons, and 7.5% to 9.5% rests with the top ten. Sequencing was performed on peripheral blood. Receptor source: a woman between 50 and 59 years old with COVID-19, enrolled during active disease.

The gene calls are TRBV28 and TRBJ1-2; 9 nucleotides align to TRBD1. Germline lookup yields CDR1 MDHEN and CDR2 SYDVKM. This CDR3 has 13 amino acids. The V and J ends lost 6 bases and 8 bases, in that order; junction bases with no gene match: 7. As DNA, the CDR3 is TGTGCCAGCAGAGCCGGACAGGGGTGGGGCTACACCTTC. This encodes CASRAGQGWGYTF.

The chain carries TRBV27 and TRBJ2-7, with 9 positions matching TRBD2. CDR3 length: 14 residues. Losses at the gene ends were 6 bases for V and 2 bases for J; bases not matched to a gene: 5. Germline V gene sequence: CDR1 MNHEY, CDR2 SMNVEV (reference sequence). CDR3 nucleotide sequence: TGTGCCAGCAGCCTAGCGGGGAATCCCTACGAGCAGTACTTC. Translating gives CASSLAGNPYEQYF.

J is TRBJ2-7 and V is TRBV27, with D perhaps TRBD1 (6 bases). The CDR3 sequence is 15 residues long. Germline lookup yields CDR1 MNHEY and CDR2 SMNVEV (reference sequence). V lost 2 bases and J lost 2, with 13 bases in between. The CDR3 bases are TGTGCCAGCAGTTTAAACAACAGGGTTGCCTACGAGCAGTACTTC. It translates to CASSLNNRVAYEQYF.

This chain connects TRBV18 to TRBJ1-1; 7 bases agree with TRBD1. With 2 bases clipped from V and 0 bases from J, the junction kept 9 bases outside the gene matches. Germline values: CDR1 KGHSH, CDR2 LQKENI. The CDR3 covers 17 residues. CDR3 sequence (DNA): TGTGCCAGCTCACCAAGGGCGAGACAGGGCTTGAACACTGAAGCTTTCTTT. Its protein product is CASSPRARQGLNTEAFF. Together with reference TRBV18 and TRBJ1-1, the CDR3 gives the full variable domain: NAGVMQNPRHLVRRRGQEARLRCSPMKGHSHVYWYRQLPEEGLKFMVYLQKENIIDESGMPKERFSAEFPKEGPSILRIQQVVRGDSAAYFCASSPRARQGLNTEAFFGQGTRLTVV.

V usage is TRBV2 and J usage is TRBJ2-7; TRBD2 agrees at 10 bases. The ends lost 1 base at V and 4 bases at J; junction bases unmatched: 7. Germline V gives CDR1 SNHLY, CDR2 FYNNEI. CDR3 length: 16 amino acids. The CDR3 DNA reads TGTGCCAGCAGTGAAGTGTTAGCGGGGGGATCTTACGAGCAGTACTTC. Protein sequence: CASSEVLAGGSYEQYF.

The chain carries TRBV11-2 and TRBJ2-3; a weak D match, TRBD2 (6 bases). The germline CDR1 and CDR2 sequences are SGHAT and FQNNGV. The CDR3 has 13 residues. Trimming took 0 bases from V and 9 from J, leaving 10 bases between them. The CDR3 DNA is TGTGCCAGCAGCTTAGATCGACGGGAGACGCAGTATTTT. Protein product: CASSLDRRETQYF.

V gene TRBV5-1 combines with J gene TRBJ2-3; weak D call: TRBD2 (6 bases). The CDR3 extends over 16 amino acids. Germline CDR1 reads SGHRS; CDR2 reads YFSETQ. V was pared by 4 bases and J by 5 bases, with 20 bases between. CDR3 in DNA: TGCGCCAGCAGCATCGGGACTCCCACTTTTGGAGATACGCAGTATTTT. It codes for CASSIGTPTFGDTQYF.

This sequence joins TRBV4-1 and TRBJ2-1; 10 positions agree with TRBD1. The germline gives CDR1 MGHRA, CDR2 YSYEKL. Unmatched junction bases numbered 4, after V lost 4 bases and J lost 4 bases. The CDR3 has 15 residues. The CDR3 DNA reads TGCGCCAGCAGCCCAGCGGGACAGGGGTACAATGAGCAGTTCTTC. The encoded protein is CASSPAGQGYNEQFF.

This clone was found once. The chain combines TRBV21-1 with TRBJ1-6; TRBD1, the D gene given by the table, was not confirmed from the DNA. TRBV21-1 is flagged as a pseudogene. The CDR3 has 17 amino acids. The CDR3 DNA follows: TGTGCCAGCAGCTTCCGTGGGTCGGGACAGAAATATTCACCCCTCCACTTT. Translation: CASSFRGSGQKYSPLHF.

The CDR3 sequence is CASSAPGQGFGYTF. DNA for the CDR3: TGTGCCAGCAGCGCACCGGGACAGGGGTTTGGCTACACCTTC. V gene TRBV3-1 (or the pseudogene TRBV3-2) combines with J gene TRBJ1-2, with 10 positions matching TRBD1. Trimming at V came to 5 bases and at J to 7 bases, leaving 7 bases not matched to a gene. The length of the CDR3 is 14 residues. CDR1 LGHDT and CDR2 YNNKEL come from the germline V gene (reference sequence).

The chain employs TRBV18 and TRBJ1-1; possibly TRBD1 for D (5 bases). V gave up 0 bases and J gave up 2 bases, with 13 bases separating them. This CDR3 is 16 amino acids long. Germline lookup yields CDR1 KGHSH and CDR2 LQKENI. The CDR3 DNA sequence: TGTGCCAGCTCACCACCGGCTCGGCAGGGCAACACTGAAGCTTTCTTT. It codes for CASSPPARQGNTEAFF.

CDR3 residues: CASSRTDAYNEQFF. The DNA for the CDR3 is TGTGCCAGCAGCCGGACAGACGCCTACAATGAGCAGTTCTTC. The chain couples TRBV14 to TRBJ2-1; TRBD1 might be the D (6 bases). This CDR3 has 14 amino acids. Germline V CDR1 and CDR2: SGHDN, FVKESK. Trimming took off 4 bases at V and 2 bases at J, with 9 bases between the two ends.

This rearrangement joins TRBV6-5 to TRBJ1-5, with D possibly TRBD1 on 6 matching bases. Germline V lookup: CDR1 MNHEY, CDR2 SVGAGI. The CDR3 has 14 residues. Trimming left V 2 bases short and J 6 bases short, with 11 bases between. The CDR3 protein is CASSYRDNRQPQHF. CDR3 in DNA: TGTGCCAGCAGTTACCGGGACAACCGTCAGCCCCAGCATTTT.

The V call is TRBV30, the J call TRBJ2-1, with 9 bases lining up with TRBD2. The CDR3 covers 15 residues. Germline trimming cut 0 bases from V and 6 bases from J; bases unmatched to any gene: 6. Per the germline V gene, CDR1 is GTSNPN and CDR2 is SVGIG (reference sequence). DNA for the CDR3: TGTGCCTGGAGTGTATATAGCGGGGGAACCAATGAGCAGTTCTTC. Translating it yields CAWSVYSGGTNEQFF.